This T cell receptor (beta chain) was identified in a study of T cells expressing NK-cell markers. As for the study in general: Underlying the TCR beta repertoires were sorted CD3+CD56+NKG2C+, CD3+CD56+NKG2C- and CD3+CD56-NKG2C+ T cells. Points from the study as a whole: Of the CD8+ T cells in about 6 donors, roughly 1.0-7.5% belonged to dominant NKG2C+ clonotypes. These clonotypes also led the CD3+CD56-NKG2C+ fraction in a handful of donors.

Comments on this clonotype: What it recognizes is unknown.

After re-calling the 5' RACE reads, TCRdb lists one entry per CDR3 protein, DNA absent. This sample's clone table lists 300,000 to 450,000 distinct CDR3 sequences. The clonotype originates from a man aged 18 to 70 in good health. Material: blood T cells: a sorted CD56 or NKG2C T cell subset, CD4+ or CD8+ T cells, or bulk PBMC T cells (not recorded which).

CDR3 residues: CASIRQSSTYEQYF. The J gene is TRBJ2-7, the V gene TRBV5-6; the D gene TCRdb calls, TRBD1, cannot be checked with no DNA. Germline V gene data show CDR1 as SGHDT and CDR2 as YYEEEE. The CDR3 extends over 14 amino acids.